Below are 21 T cell receptor beta chains sequenced from a single sample in a study of blood T cell repertoires in COVID-19. TCRdb's copy holds only in-frame clones and misses some; the assay was immunoSEQ multiplex PCR. The sample records about 480,000 clones, roughly 87% being singletons. The sequenced sample consisted of PBMCs or T cells enriched from blood (not recorded which). Receptors originate from a woman between 18 and 29 years old with acute COVID-19.

This sequence joins TRBV28 and TRBJ1-5; D remains unclear. V was shortened by 3 bases and J by 5 bases, with 5 bases between the two germline ends. In germline, CDR1 is MDHEN, CDR2 SYDVKM. This CDR3 spans 12 amino acids. CDR3 DNA sequence: TGTGCCAGCAGTTTTATTTATCAGCCCCAGCATTTT. It is translated as CASSFIYQPQHF.

V usage is TRBV6-6 and J usage is TRBJ2-1; D is ambiguous. The ends were cut back, 2 bases at V and 8 bases at J, with 4 bases in the middle. The CDR3 sequence is 11 residues long. Germline V lookup: CDR1 MNHNY, CDR2 SVGAGI (reference sequence). CDR3 in DNA: TGTGCCAGCAGTTACGAGGATGAGCAGTTCTTC. It encodes CASSYEDEQFF.

The J gene is TRBJ2-1, the V gene TRBV7-2, with D perhaps matching TRBD1 (6 bases). V lost 3 bases to trimming and J lost 4 bases, with 10 bases between them. CDR3 length: 14 residues. From germline, CDR1 is SGHTA and CDR2 FQGNSA. Here the CDR3 reads CASSFRTVYNEQFF. The CDR3 coding sequence is TGTGCCAGCAGCTTCCGGACAGTATACAATGAGCAGTTCTTC.

The rearrangement uses TRBV27 and TRBJ1-2, with D hard to call. V lost 2 bases and J lost 7, with 17 bases in between. Germline-derived CDR1 and CDR2 are MNHEY and SMNVEV (reference sequence). The CDR3 sequence is 15 residues long. DNA for the CDR3: TGTGCCAGCAGTTTAGGCAGGCCTCCGCGGGGTGGCTACACCTTC. This encodes CASSLGRPPRGGYTF.

The rearrangement uses TRBV6-2 or TRBV6-3 and TRBJ1-5; TRBD1 is a possible D gene (6 bases). Per germline, CDR1 MNHEY and CDR2 SVGEGT. The CDR3 runs to 13 residues. V was trimmed by 5 bases and J by 7 bases, leaving 12 bases between them. The CDR3 sequence is CASSDRQEQPQHF. CDR3 sequence (DNA): TGTGCCAGCAGTGACCGACAGGAGCAGCCCCAGCATTTT.

The chain is built from TRBV18 and TRBJ1-4; TRBD1 aligns across 8 bases. CDR3 length: 16 amino acids. CDR1 is KGHSH and CDR2 is LQKENI in the germline V gene. V lost 2 bases to trimming and J lost 5 bases; unmatched junction nucleotides: 7. The CDR3 DNA sequence: TGTGCCAGCTCACCATCCCCCGGGACAGGCAATGAAAAACTGTTTTTT. Its translation is CASSPSPGTGNEKLFF.

This chain links TRBV5-1 with TRBJ2-7; D possibly corresponds to TRBD1 (6 bases). V lost 4 bases, J lost 5 bases, and 10 bases lay in between. This CDR3 is built from 12 residues. CDR1 is SGHRS and CDR2 is YFSETQ in the germline V gene. The CDR3 nucleotides read TGCGCCAGCAGCCAGGACAGTAACGAGCAGTACTTC. The encoded protein is CASSQDSNEQYF.

The chain combines TRBV6-5 with TRBJ2-5; 10 bases map to TRBD2. Germline CDR1 MNHEY, CDR2 SVGAGI. V trimming: 2 bases; J trimming: 5 bases; junction bases outside the gene matches: 5. The CDR3 length is 15 residues. The CDR3 DNA reads as TGTGCCAGCAGTTACAGCGGGAGGGCCCGGGAGACCCAGTACTTC. The encoded protein is CASSYSGRARETQYF.

The chain joins TRBV10-1 to TRBJ1-1; maybe TRBD1 (5 bases). V lost 2 bases, J lost 0 bases, and 10 bases lay in between. The CDR3 is 15 amino acids. Per the germline V gene, CDR1 is WNHNN and CDR2 is SYGVQD (reference sequence). CDR3 sequence reads: CASSESGAMNTEAFF. CDR3 DNA sequence: TGCGCCAGCAGTGAGAGCGGGGCCATGAACACTGAAGCTTTCTTT.

This rearrangement joins TRBV30 to TRBJ2-3; D might be TRBD1 (6 bases). This CDR3 has 13 residues. The germline V gene encodes CDR1 GTSNPN and CDR2 SVGIG (reference sequence). With 0 bases removed from V and 3 bases from J, the gap between germline ends came to 7 bases. The CDR3 nucleotides read TGTGCCTGGAGTGTACAGGGAACAGATACGCAGTATTTT. As protein: CAWSVQGTDTQYF.

This chain joins TRBV5-1 and TRBJ2-2, with D possibly being TRBD1 (5 bases). The length of the CDR3 is 13 residues. CDR1 and CDR2 from the germline V gene are SGHRS and YFSETQ. V lost 4 bases and J lost 4, with 8 bases in between. This chain's CDR3 is CASSARATGELFF. The CDR3 DNA is TGCGCCAGCAGCGCCAGGGCCACCGGGGAGCTGTTTTTT.

The chain links TRBV4-1 to TRBJ1-4; TRBD1 matches at 7 bases. CDR3 length equals 15 residues. The germline V gene encodes CDR1 MGHRA and CDR2 YSYEKL. J gave up 5 bases and V 3 bases, and 6 bases lay outside the gene matches. The CDR3 here is CASSQARDRNEKLFF. The CDR3, as DNA: TGCGCCAGCAGCCAGGCCCGGGACAGAAATGAAAAACTGTTTTTT.

The J gene is TRBJ2-5, the V gene TRBV12-3 or TRBV12-4, with a weak D call TRBD1 (5 bases). Trimming removed 0 bases at V and 7 bases at J, with 6 bases between. CDR3 length: 12 residues. Written as DNA, the CDR3 is TGTGCCAGCAGTTTAGCAAGGGGGACCCAGTACTTC. It encodes CASSLARGTQYF.

This clone was observed many times. This chain links TRBV19 with TRBJ2-1; 8 positions match TRBD1. The CDR3 is made up of 16 amino acids. Trimming at V came to 5 bases and at J to 4 bases, leaving 10 bases not matched to a gene. CDR1 is LNHDA, CDR2 SQIVND, per germline (reference sequence). The CDR3 DNA is TGTGCCAGTAGTGACGGACAGGGTAATGGATACAATGAGCAGTTCTTC. As protein: CASSDGQGNGYNEQFF.

This chain joins TRBV5-6 and TRBJ2-1; D uncertain. Germline CDR1 reads SGHDT; CDR2 reads YYEEEE. V gave up 4 bases and J gave up 0 bases, with 14 bases separating them. The CDR3 loop spans 16 amino acids. The DNA of the CDR3 is TGTGCCAGCAGCCAAACTCAGAGGAGCTCCTACAATGAGCAGTTCTTC. Translated: CASSQTQRSSYNEQFF.

V usage is TRBV12-3 or TRBV12-4 and J usage is TRBJ2-7, with a tentative D call TRBD1 (6 bases). V gave up 6 bases and J gave up 7 bases, with 10 bases separating them. The CDR3 totals 11 residues. The CDR3: CASSPGTEQYF. CDR3 nucleotide sequence: TGTGCCAGCAGCCCTGGGACAGAGCAGTACTTC.

The V gene is TRBV9, the J gene TRBJ1-5, with D possibly being TRBD1 (6 bases). The CDR3 runs to 15 residues. In germline, CDR1 is SGDLS, CDR2 YYNGEE. V was shortened by 4 bases and J by 0 bases, with 11 bases between the two germline ends. The CDR3 sequence is CASSPGHRSNQPQHF. The CDR3 DNA reads as TGTGCCAGCAGCCCGGGACACCGTAGCAATCAGCCCCAGCATTTT.

This clone occurred once. This CDR3 is also generated by other DNA sequences in the sample. The chain has TRBV19 and TRBJ1-2; D may be TRBD1 (5 bases). CDR3 size: 14 residues. Germline V gives CDR1 LNHDA, CDR2 SQIVND (reference sequence). V was trimmed by 6 bases and J by 1 base, leaving 12 bases between them. The CDR3 loop reads CASSRDFNNYGYTF. CDR3 DNA: TGTGCCAGTAGCCGGGACTTCAATAACTATGGCTACACCTTC.

The V and J genes are TRBV5-5 and TRBJ2-7; tentatively, D is TRBD1 (5 bases). Trimming removed 0 bases from V and 6 bases from J, with 16 bases in between. The germline V gene has CDR1 SGHKS and CDR2 YYEKEE (reference sequence). CDR3 length: 15 residues. Here the CDR3 reads CASSLAGSGLREQYF. For the CDR3, the DNA is TGTGCCAGCAGCTTGGCCGGGTCAGGGCTGCGCGAGCAGTACTTC.

J is TRBJ1-2 and V is TRBV10-3, with D possibly TRBD1 on 5 matching bases. Deletions cut 11 bases from V and 4 bases from J, with 14 bases between. Germline CDR1 and CDR2: ENHRY and SYGVKD. The CDR3 extends over 12 amino acids. The CDR3, as DNA: TGTGCCGCCACCGGGCAGGGCTATGGCTACACCTTC. Residues: CAATGQGYGYTF.

CDR3 in DNA: TGTGCCAGCAGCTTCCGGGACAGGGCCTACAATGAGCAGTTCTTC. Translating it yields CASSFRDRAYNEQFF. The chain has TRBV11-2 and TRBJ2-1; 9 nucleotides agree with TRBD1. This CDR3 is built from 15 residues. Germline assignment: CDR1 SGHAT and CDR2 FQNNGV. Losses at the gene ends were 3 bases for V and 2 bases for J; bases not matched to a gene: 2.